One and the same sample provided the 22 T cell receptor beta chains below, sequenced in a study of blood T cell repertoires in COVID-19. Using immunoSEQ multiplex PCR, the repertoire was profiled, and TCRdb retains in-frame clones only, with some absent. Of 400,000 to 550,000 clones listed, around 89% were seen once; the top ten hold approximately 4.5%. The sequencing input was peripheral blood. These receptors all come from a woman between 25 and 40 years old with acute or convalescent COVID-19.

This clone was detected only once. The CDR3 spells CASQGLNGNSPLHF. The DNA for the CDR3 is TGTGCCAGTCAGGGTTTGAACGGTAATTCACCCCTCCACTTT. The rearrangement links TRBV14 to TRBJ1-6; D possibly corresponds to TRBD1 (5 bases). Between the trimmed V and J ends, which lost 9 bases and 6 bases, there was a span of 15 bases. The CDR3 length is 14 residues. CDR1 is SGHDN, CDR2 FVKESK, per germline.

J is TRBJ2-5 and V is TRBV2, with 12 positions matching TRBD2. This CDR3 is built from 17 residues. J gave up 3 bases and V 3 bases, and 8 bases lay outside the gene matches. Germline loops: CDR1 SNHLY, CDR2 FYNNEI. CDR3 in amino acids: CASSDFTSGGPKETQYF. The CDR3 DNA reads TGTGCCAGCAGTGATTTTACTAGCGGGGGGCCGAAAGAGACCCAGTACTTC.

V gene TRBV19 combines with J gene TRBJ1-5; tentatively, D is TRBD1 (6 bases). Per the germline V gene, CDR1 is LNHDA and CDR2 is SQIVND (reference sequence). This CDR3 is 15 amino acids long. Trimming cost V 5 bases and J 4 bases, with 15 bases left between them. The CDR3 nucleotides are TGTGCCAGTAGTGTTTCATCAGGGGAGAATCAGCCCCAGCATTTT. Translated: CASSVSSGENQPQHF. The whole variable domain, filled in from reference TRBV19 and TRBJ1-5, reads DGGITQSPKYLFRKEGQNVTLSCEQNLNHDAMYWYRQDPGQGLRLIYYSQIVNDFQKGDIAEGYSVSREKKESFPLTVTSAQKNPTAFYLCASSVSSGENQPQHFGDGTRLSIL.

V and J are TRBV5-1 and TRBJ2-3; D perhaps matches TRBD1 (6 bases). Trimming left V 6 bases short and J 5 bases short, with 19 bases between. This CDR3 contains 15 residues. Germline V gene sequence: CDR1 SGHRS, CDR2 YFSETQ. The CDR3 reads CASIPGTPGLDTQYF. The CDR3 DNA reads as TGCGCCAGCATTCCCGGGACACCCGGTTTAGATACGCAGTATTTT.

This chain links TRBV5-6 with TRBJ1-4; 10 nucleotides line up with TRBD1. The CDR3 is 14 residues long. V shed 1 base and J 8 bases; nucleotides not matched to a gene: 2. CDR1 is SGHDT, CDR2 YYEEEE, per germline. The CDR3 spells CASSLKGQGEKLFF. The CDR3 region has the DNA TGTGCCAGCAGCTTGAAGGGACAGGGGGAAAAACTGTTTTTT.

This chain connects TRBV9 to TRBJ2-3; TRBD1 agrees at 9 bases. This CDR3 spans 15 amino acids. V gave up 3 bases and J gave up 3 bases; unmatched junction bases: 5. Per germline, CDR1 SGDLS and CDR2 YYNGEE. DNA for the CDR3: TGTGCCAGCAGCGCGACAGGGGGGCGGACAGATACGCAGTATTTT. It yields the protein CASSATGGRTDTQYF.

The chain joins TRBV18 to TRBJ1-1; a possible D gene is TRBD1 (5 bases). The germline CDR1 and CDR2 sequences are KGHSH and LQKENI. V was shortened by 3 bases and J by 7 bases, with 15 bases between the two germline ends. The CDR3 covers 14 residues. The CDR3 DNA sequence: TGTGCCAGCTCACCGCTTAAAACAGGAGTTGAAGCTTTCTTT. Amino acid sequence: CASSPLKTGVEAFF.

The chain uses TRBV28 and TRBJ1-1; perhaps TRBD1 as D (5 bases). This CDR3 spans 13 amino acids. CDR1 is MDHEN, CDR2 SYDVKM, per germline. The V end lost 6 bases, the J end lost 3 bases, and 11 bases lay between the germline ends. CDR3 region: CASRLTGDTEAFF. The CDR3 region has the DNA TGTGCCAGCAGACTCACGGGGGACACTGAAGCTTTCTTT.

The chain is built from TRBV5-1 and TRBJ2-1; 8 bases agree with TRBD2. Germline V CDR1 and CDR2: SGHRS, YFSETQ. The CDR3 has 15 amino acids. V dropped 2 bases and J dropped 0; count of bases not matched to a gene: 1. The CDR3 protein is CASSLSGSSYNEQFF. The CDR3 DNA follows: TGCGCCAGCAGCTTAAGCGGGAGCTCCTACAATGAGCAGTTCTTC. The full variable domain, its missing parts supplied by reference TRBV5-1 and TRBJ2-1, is KAGVTQTPRYLIKTRGQQVTLSCSPISGHRSVSWYQQTPGQGLQFLFEYFSETQRNKGNFPGRFSGRQFSNSRSEMNVSTLELGDSALYLCASSLSGSSYNEQFFGPGTRLTVL.

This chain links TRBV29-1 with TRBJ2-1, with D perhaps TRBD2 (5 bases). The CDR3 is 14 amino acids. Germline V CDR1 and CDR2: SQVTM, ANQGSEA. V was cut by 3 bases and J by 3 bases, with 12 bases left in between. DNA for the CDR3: TGCAGCGTTGATACCGGACGGGGCTACAATGAGCAGTTCTTC. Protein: CSVDTGRGYNEQFF.

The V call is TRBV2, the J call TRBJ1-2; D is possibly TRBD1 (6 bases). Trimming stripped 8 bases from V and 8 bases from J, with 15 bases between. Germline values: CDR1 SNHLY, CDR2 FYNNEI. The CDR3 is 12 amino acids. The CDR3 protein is CASQTGMGGYTF. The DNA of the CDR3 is TGTGCCAGCCAAACAGGGATGGGGGGCTACACCTTC.

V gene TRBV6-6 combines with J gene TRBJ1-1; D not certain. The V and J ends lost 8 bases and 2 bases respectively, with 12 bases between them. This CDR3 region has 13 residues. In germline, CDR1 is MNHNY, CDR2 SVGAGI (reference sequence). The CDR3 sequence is CASSRRANTEAFF. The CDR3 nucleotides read TGTGCCAGCTCACGGAGAGCTAACACTGAAGCTTTCTTT.

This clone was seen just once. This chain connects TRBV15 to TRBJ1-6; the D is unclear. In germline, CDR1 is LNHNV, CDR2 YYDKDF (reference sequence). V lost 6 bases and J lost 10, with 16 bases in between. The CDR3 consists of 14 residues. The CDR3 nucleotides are TGTGCCACCAGTACTGGAACATCAGGATCACCCCTCCACTTT. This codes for CATSTGTSGSPLHF.

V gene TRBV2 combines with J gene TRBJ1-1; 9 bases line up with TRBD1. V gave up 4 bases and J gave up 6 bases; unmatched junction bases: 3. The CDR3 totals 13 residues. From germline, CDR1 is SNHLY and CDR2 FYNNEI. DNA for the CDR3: TGTGCCAGCAGTGGGGACAGGGAGGCTGAAGCTTTCTTT. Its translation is CASSGDREAEAFF.

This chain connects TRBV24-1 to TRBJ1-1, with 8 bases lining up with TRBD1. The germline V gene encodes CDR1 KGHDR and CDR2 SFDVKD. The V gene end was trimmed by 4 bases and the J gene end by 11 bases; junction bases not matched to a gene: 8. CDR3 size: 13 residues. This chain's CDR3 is CATSDQTGVRAFF. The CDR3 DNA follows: TGTGCCACCAGTGACCAGACAGGGGTCAGGGCTTTCTTT.

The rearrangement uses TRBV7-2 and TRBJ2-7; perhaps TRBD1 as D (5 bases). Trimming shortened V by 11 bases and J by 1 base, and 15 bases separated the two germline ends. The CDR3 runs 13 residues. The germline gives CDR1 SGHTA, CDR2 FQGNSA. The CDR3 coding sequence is TGTGCCTGCGAGTCAGGGAAATCCTACGAGCAGTACTTC. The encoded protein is CACESGKSYEQYF. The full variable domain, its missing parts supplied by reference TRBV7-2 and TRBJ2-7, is GAGVSQSPSNKVTEKGKDVELRCDPISGHTALYWYRQSLGQGLEFLIYFQGNSAPDKSGLPSDRFSAERTGGSVSTLTIQRTQQEDSAVYLCACESGKSYEQYFGPGTRLTVT.

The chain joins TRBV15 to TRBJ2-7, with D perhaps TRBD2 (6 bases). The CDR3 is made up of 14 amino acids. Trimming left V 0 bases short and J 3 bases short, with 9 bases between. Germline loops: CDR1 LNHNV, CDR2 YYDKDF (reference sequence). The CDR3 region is CATSRDNGGYEQYF. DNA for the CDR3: TGTGCCACCAGCAGAGATAACGGGGGCTACGAGCAGTACTTC.

The chain's CDR3 is CASTRQGGNEQFF. The CDR3 nucleotides read TGTGCCAGTACCCGACAGGGGGGGAATGAGCAGTTCTTC. The J gene is TRBJ2-1, the V gene TRBV19, with 9 nucleotides matching TRBD1. Germline CDR1 LNHDA, CDR2 SQIVND (reference sequence). The CDR3 contains 13 residues. V lost 7 bases, J lost 7 bases, and 5 bases stayed unmatched.

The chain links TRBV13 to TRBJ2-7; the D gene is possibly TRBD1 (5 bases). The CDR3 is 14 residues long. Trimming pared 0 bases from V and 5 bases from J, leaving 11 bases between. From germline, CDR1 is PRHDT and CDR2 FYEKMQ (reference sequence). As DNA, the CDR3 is TGTGCCAGCAGCTTAGGGGGGCGACCCCACGAGCAGTACTTC. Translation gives CASSLGGRPHEQYF. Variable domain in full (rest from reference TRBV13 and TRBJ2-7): AAGVIQSPRHLIKEKRETATLKCYPIPRHDTVYWYQQGPGQDPQFLISFYEKMQSDKGSIPDRFSAQQFSDYHSELNMSSLELGDSALYFCASSLGGRPHEQYFGPGTRLTVT.

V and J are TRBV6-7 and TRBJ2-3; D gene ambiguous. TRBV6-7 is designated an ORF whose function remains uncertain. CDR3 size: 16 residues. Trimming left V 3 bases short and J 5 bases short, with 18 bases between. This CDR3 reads CASSYPRVEAKDTQYF. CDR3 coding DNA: TGTGCCAGCAGTTATCCCCGGGTCGAGGCTAAAGATACGCAGTATTTT.

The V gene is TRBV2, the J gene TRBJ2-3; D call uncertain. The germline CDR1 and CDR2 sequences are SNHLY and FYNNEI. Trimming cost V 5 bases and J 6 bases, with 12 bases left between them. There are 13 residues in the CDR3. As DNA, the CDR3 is TGTGCCAGCAGTCTACGAGAGGTGGATACGCAGTATTTT. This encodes CASSLREVDTQYF.

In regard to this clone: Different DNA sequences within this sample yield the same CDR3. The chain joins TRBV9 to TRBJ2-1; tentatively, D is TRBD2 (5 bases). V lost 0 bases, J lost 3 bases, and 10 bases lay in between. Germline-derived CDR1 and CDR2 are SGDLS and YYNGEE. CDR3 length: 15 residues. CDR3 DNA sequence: TGTGCCAGCAGCGTAGGAGTGGGGAGCTACAATGAGCAGTTCTTC. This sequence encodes CASSVGVGSYNEQFF.